This TCR beta chain came from a study of immune heterogeneity within non-small cell lung tumors. Looking at the study overall: Classification of the tumors gave a few squamous cell carcinomas, around 11 non-squamous carcinomas and 1 not otherwise specified. Study conclusions and caveats: T-cell clonality in a given local region correlated moderately yet significantly with the local tumor mutational burden (R approximately 0.34). Different patients shared few of their high-frequency T-cell receptor beta clonotypes.

Genomic DNA from bulk tumor acted as the template, and 600 ng was loaded per sample. Surgeons took several biopsies per primary tumor, spaced far apart, during surgery. Untreated, newly diagnosed non-small cell lung cancer patients underwent curative surgery. Newly diagnosed non-small cell lung cancer patients undergoing curative-intent surgery served as donors. Amplification of the TCR beta CDR3 was achieved through multiplex PCR with 32 V and 13 J primers. TCRdb re-derived calls from the multiplex PCR reads in MiXCR, one entry per CDR3 protein. Of thousands of distinct CDR3 sequences listed, 22% are singletons. Germline CDR1 and CDR2: MNHNS and SASEGT. The germline V and J ends were trimmed by 5 bases and 4 bases, with 20 bases remaining between them. The CDR3 spans 16 residues. This clonotype is medium-sized by share. The antigen remains unidentified.

The chain combines TRBV6-1 with TRBJ1-2, with D maybe TRBD1 (6 bases). This receptor was taken from a man in his 70s with non-small cell lung cancer. The specimen sequenced was lung tumor tissue. The CDR3, as DNA: TGTGCCAGCAGTCCTACTAGCTTAACGACAGGCTATGGCTACACCTTC. Translated, it gives CASSPTSLTTGYGYTF.